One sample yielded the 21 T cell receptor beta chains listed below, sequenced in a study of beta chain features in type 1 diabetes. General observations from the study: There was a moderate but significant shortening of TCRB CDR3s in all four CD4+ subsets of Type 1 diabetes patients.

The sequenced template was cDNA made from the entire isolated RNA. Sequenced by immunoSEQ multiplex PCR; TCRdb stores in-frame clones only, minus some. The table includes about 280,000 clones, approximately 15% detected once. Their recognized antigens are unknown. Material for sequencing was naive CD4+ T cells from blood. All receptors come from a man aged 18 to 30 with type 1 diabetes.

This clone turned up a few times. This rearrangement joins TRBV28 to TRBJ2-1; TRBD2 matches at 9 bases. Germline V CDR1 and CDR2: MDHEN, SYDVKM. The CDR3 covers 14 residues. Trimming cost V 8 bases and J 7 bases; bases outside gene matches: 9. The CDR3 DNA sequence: TGTGCCAGCTCCAATAGCGGGAGTGTTAATGAGCAGTTCTTC. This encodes CASSNSGSVNEQFF.

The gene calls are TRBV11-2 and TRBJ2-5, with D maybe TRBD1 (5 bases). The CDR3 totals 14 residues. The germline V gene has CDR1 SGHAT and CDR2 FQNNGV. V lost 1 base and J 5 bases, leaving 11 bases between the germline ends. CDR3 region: CASSLGQGGETQYF. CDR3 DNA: TGTGCCAGCAGCTTAGGTCAGGGTGGGGAGACCCAGTACTTC.

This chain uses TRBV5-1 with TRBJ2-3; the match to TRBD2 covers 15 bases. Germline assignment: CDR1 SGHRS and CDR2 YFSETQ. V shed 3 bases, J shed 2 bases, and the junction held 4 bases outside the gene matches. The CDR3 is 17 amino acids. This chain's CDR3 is CASSSGTSGGFTDTQYF. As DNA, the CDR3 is TGCGCCAGCAGCTCAGGGACTAGCGGGGGGTTCACAGATACGCAGTATTTT.

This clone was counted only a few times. The CDR3 region is CATSNPGVTGELFF. The CDR3 coding sequence is TGTGCCACCAGCAACCCAGGCGTCACCGGGGAGCTGTTTTTT. The V and J genes are TRBV15 and TRBJ2-2, with unresolved D. The V gene lost 4 bases and the J gene lost 4 bases, with 10 bases spanning the gap. CDR3 length equals 14 residues. Germline V gives CDR1 LNHNV, CDR2 YYDKDF (reference sequence). Supplemented by reference TRBV15 and TRBJ2-2, the full variable domain reads DAMVIQNPRYQVTQFGKPVTLSCSQTLNHNVMYWYQQKSSQAPKLLFHYYDKDFNNEADTPDNFQSRRPNTSFCFLDIRSPGLGDTAMYLCATSNPGVTGELFFGEGSRLTVL.

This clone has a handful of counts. The CDR3 DNA sequence: TGTGCCAGCAGCGTTGGTAGCGGGAGTTGGGACGAGCAGTACTTC. Translation: CASSVGSGSWDEQYF. The chain links TRBV9 to TRBJ2-7, with 9 bases lining up with TRBD2. This CDR3 is 15 amino acids long. Germline CDR1 reads SGDLS; CDR2 reads YYNGEE. The V and J ends lost 2 bases and 5 bases, in that order; junction bases with no gene match: 8.

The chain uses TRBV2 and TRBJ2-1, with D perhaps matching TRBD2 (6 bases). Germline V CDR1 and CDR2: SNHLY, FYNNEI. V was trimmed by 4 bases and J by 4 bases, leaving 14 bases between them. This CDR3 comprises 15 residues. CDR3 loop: CASSVADSEYNEQFF. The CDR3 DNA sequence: TGTGCCAGCAGTGTAGCGGATAGCGAGTACAATGAGCAGTTCTTC.

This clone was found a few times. CDR3 sequence: CAISEFRTGGETQYF. CDR3 DNA sequence: TGTGCCATCAGTGAATTTAGGACAGGGGGTGAGACCCAGTACTTC. This chain links TRBV10-3 with TRBJ2-5; the match to TRBD1 covers 10 bases. Germline assignment: CDR1 ENHRY and CDR2 SYGVKD. Trimming at V came to 3 bases and at J to 5 bases, leaving 6 bases not matched to a gene. This CDR3 comprises 15 residues.

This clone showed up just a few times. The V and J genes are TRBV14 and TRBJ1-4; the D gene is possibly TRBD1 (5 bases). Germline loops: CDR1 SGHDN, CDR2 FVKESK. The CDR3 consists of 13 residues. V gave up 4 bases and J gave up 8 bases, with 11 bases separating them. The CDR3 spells CASSRSSGEKLFF. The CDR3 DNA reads TGTGCCAGCAGCCGCTCCTCAGGGGAAAAACTGTTTTTT.

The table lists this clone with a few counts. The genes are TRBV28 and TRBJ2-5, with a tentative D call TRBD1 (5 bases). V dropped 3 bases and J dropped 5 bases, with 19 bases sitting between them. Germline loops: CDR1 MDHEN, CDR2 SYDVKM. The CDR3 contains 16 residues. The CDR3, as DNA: TGTGCCAGCAGTTTCATAGAGGACATTTCGATCGAGACCCAGTACTTC. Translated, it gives CASSFIEDISIETQYF.

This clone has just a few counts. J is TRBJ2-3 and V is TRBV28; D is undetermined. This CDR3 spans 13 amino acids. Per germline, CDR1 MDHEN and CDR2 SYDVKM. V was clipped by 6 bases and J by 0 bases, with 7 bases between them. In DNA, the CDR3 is TGTGCCAGCAGAGCTACTAGCACAGATACGCAGTATTTT. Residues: CASRATSTDTQYF.

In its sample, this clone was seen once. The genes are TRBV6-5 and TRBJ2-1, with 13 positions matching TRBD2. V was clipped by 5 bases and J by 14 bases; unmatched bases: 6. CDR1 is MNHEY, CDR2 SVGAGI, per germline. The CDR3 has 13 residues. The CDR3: CASSRTSGGPKFF. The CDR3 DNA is TGTGCCAGCAGTCGGACTAGCGGGGGACCCAAGTTCTTC.

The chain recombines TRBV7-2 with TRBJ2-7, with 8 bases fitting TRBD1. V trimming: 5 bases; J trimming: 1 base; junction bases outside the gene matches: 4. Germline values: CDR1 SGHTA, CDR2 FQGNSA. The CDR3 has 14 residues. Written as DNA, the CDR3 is TGTGCCAGCAGCATAGGACAGGGTTCCTACGAGCAGTACTTC. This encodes CASSIGQGSYEQYF.

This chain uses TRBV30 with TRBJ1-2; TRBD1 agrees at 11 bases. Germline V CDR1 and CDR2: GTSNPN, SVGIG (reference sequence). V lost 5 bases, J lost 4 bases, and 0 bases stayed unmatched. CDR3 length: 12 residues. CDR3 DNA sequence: TGTGCCTGGGGGACAGGGGGCTATGGCTACACCTTC. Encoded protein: CAWGTGGYGYTF.

The CDR3 coding sequence is TGTGCCAGCAGCACTTTAGCGGGGCTGTACGAGCAGTACTTC. This codes for CASSTLAGLYEQYF. The chain is built from TRBV7-2 and TRBJ2-7; 8 bases are a match to TRBD2. With V trimmed by 5 bases and J by 4 bases, 7 bases remained unmatched. The CDR3 contains 14 residues. The germline CDR1 and CDR2 sequences are SGHTA and FQGNSA. Full variable domain (missing parts from reference TRBV7-2 and TRBJ2-7): GAGVSQSPSNKVTEKGKDVELRCDPISGHTALYWYRQSLGQGLEFLIYFQGNSAPDKSGLPSDRFSAERTGGSVSTLTIQRTQQEDSAVYLCASSTLAGLYEQYFGPGTRLTVT.

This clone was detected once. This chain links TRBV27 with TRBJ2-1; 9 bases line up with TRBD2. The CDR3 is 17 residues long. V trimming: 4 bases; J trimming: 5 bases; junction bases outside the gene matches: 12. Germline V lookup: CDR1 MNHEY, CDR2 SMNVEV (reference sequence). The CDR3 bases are TGTGCCAGCAGTTCGCTCGCTAGCGGGGAGAAAAACAATGAGCAGTTCTTC. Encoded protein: CASSSLASGEKNNEQFF.

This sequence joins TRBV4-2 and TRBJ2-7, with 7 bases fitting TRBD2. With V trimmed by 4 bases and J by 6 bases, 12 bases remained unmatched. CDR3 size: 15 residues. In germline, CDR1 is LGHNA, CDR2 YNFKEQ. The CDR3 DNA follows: TGTGCCAGCAGCCCCCCGGCCACTCCGGGAGGCGAGCAGTACTTC. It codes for CASSPPATPGGEQYF.

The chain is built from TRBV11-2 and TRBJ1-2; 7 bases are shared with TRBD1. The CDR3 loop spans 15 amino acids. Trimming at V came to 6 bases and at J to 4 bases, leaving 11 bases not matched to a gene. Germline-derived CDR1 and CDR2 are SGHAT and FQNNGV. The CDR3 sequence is CASRPRTGLIYGYTF. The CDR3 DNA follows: TGTGCCAGCAGACCTAGGACAGGACTAATCTATGGCTACACCTTC. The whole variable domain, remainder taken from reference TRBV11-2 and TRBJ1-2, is EAGVAQSPRYKIIEKRQSVAFWCNPISGHATLYWYQQILGQGPKLLIQFQNNGVVDDSQLPKDRFSAERLKGVDSTLKIQPAKLEDSAVYLCASRPRTGLIYGYTFGSGTRLTVV.

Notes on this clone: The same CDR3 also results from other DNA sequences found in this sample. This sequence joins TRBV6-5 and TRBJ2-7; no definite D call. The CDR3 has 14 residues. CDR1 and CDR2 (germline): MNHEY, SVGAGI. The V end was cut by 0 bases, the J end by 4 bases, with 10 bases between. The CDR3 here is CASSYSRLDYEQYF. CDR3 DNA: TGTGCCAGCAGTTACTCGAGGCTAGATTACGAGCAGTACTTC.

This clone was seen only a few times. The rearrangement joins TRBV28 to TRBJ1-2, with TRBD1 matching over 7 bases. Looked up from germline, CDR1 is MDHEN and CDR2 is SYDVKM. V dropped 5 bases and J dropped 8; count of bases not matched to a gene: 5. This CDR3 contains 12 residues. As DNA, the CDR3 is TGTGCCAGCAGTCTTAACAGGGGCGGCTACACCTTC. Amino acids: CASSLNRGGYTF.

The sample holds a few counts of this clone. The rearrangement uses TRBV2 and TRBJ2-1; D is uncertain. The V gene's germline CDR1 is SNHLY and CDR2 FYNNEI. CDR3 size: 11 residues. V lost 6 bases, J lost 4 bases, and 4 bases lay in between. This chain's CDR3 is CASRQYNEQFF. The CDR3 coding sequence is TGTGCCAGCAGACAGTACAATGAGCAGTTCTTC.

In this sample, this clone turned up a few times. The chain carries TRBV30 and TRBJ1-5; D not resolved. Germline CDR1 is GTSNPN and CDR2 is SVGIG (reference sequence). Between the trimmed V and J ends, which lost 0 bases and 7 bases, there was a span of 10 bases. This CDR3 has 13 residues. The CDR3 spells CAWSVVGSQPQHF. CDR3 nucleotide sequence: TGTGCCTGGAGTGTAGTGGGCTCGCAGCCCCAGCATTTT.